This T cell receptor beta chain was recovered during a study of T cells after yellow fever vaccination (dated by TCRdb to the late 2010s). Some background on the complete study: Libraries from fractions with low cell numbers were prepared with the SMART-Seq v4 Ultra Low Input RNA kit. To follow T-cell clones before and after primary and booster YFV17D yellow fever vaccination, bulk TCR alpha and beta repertoires were sequenced over time. Two healthy male donors made up the cohort, one aged 18 to 30 years and the other aged 30 to 40 years. Blood was collected at multiple timepoints before and after primary and secondary immunization, and bulk PBMC replicates and cell subsets were isolated. What the study reported, not specific to this receptor: Because the study included only a couple of donors, the extent to which the findings can be generalized is limited. Most clones expanded after primary vaccination (almost 97% of CD4 and 88% of CD8) were re-detected after the booster, suggesting that broad memory maintenance occurred. Computational filtering was required because FACS-sorted repertoires could contain abundant contaminating clonotypes from the bulk population. A small fraction of clonotypes appeared in both the CD4 and CD8 compartments, likely as a result of convergent recombination. The secondary T-cell response was weaker than the primary response but faster, peaking on day 5 instead of day 15.

TCR cDNA was synthesized by 5'RACE template switching, which introduced a universal primer site and unique molecular identifiers. cDNA synthesis was primed from both the TCR alpha and TCR beta constant segments. Library amplification used two PCR steps, and the second PCR step added sample barcodes and sequencing adapters. Sequencing of the libraries was done on either Illumina HiSeq 2500 (2x100 bp) or NovaSeq (2x150 bp). As for the authors' bioinformatics: Reads were demultiplexed and collapsed into UMI consensus sequences with MIGEC, and V(D)J alignment was performed with MiXCR. Using edgeR on replicate PBMC samples, clonotypes were called vaccine-responding if FDR was below 0.01 and the log2 fold change was above 5 up to day 15. Each bulk clonotype was labeled CD4 or CD8 based on which sequenced repertoire, CD4 or CD8, contained the clonotype at higher abundance. In TCRdb, the public reads were trimmed at Q25 with fastp and aligned with MiXCR, with productive beta chains retained. Each CDR3 protein gets just one entry, which takes the most common genes and DNA from the rows behind it. The V and J calls shown here were made by TCRdb, not taken from the authors' results. The sample yields 300,000 to 400,000 distinct CDR3 sequences; 8.7% were counted once. The ten biggest clones cover roughly 17% of the sample.

The treatment or condition label for this specimen denotes: live attenuated yellow fever vaccine strain. At each blood-draw timepoint, two biological replicates of bulk PBMCs were obtained. A standard Ficoll-Paque protocol was used to isolate PBMCs from peripheral blood. TriZol was used to extract RNA from bulk PBMCs, CD4 and CD8 fractions, and dextramer-positive and dextramer-negative fractions. As for this clonotype: Its specific antigen is unknown. No base qualities exist here, and no much larger clone lies one base off it.

For CDR1 and CDR2, the germline V gene (reference sequence) lists MNHEY and SMNVEV. Including cysteine and phenylalanine, the CDR3 has 13 amino acids. The read is trimmed to its CDR3 DNA, 39 bases read in frame from base 1. V and J lose 7 bases and 1 base, and a span of 10 bases separates them. This receptor was taken from a young man who received the YFV17D yellow fever vaccine. This specimen consisted of PBMCs, obtained on the day of the first yellow fever vaccination. The chain is made from TRBV27 and TRBJ2-5; TRBD2 is perhaps the D gene, given 6 matching bases. For the CDR3, the sequence is CASKTSTQETQYF. DNA sequence: TGTGCCAGCAAGACTAGTACCCAAGAGACCCAGTACTTC.